Presented here are 20 T cell receptor beta chains from one specimen sequenced in a study of beta chain features in type 1 diabetes. Expressed TCRB transcripts got sequenced, as all isolated RNA was reverse transcribed. The data were produced by immunoSEQ multiplex PCR, yet TCRdb's version contains in-frame clones alone and is incomplete. The table includes around 500,000 clones, roughly 10% detected once. What was sequenced was naive CD4+ T cells from blood. These receptors were obtained from a woman under 30 in good health.

V and J are TRBV7-8 and TRBJ2-7; 12 nucleotides agree with TRBD2. CDR1 is SGHVS and CDR2 is FQNEAQ in the germline V gene. V lost 5 bases and J lost 1; bases outside the gene matches: 15. This CDR3 spans 19 amino acids. The CDR3 nucleotides are TGTGCCAGCAGCACAGGGGGTCGACGGACTAGCGGGACATCCTACGAGCAGTACTTC. This codes for CASSTGGRRTSGTSYEQYF.

This chain connects TRBV27 to TRBJ1-5; 8 bases map to TRBD1. The CDR3 spans 14 residues. CDR1 is MNHEY, CDR2 SMNVEV, per germline (reference sequence). J was trimmed by 6 bases and V by 5 bases; bases with no gene match: 6. The CDR3 reads CASSRDRGSQPQHF. CDR3 DNA sequence: TGTGCCAGCAGTCGAGACAGGGGCAGTCAGCCCCAGCATTTT.

This clone was counted at least ten times. The rearrangement joins TRBV29-1 to TRBJ2-7; tentatively, D is TRBD1 or TRBD2 (5 bases each). Germline loops: CDR1 SQVTM, CDR2 ANQGSEA. Trimming cost V 6 bases and J 2 bases, with 11 bases left between them. The CDR3 runs to 12 residues. The CDR3: CSVNRGAYEQYF. Written as DNA, the CDR3 is TGCAGCGTGAACCGGGGCGCCTACGAGCAGTACTTC.

This sequence joins TRBV30 and TRBJ2-7; tentatively, D is TRBD2 (5 bases). Per the germline V gene, CDR1 is GTSNPN and CDR2 is SVGIG (reference sequence). This CDR3 spans 14 amino acids. Trimming shortened V by 4 bases and J by 9 bases, and 22 bases separated the two germline ends. The CDR3 sequence is CAWTLTDTGRGQYF. CDR3 nucleotide sequence: TGTGCCTGGACCTTGACTGACACGGGCCGGGGGCAGTACTTC.

To note about this clone: One end of the junction fails to match germline, which may point to a read error. V gene TRBV6-6 combines with J gene TRBJ1-1; D is unclear. This CDR3 contains 14 residues. Germline V gene data show CDR1 as MNHNY and CDR2 as SVGAGI (reference sequence). The DNA of the CDR3 is TGTGCCAGCACTTACACCGACCGGAACACTGAAGCTTTCTTT. Translating gives CASTYTDRNTEAFF.

V and J are TRBV11-1 and TRBJ2-3; D ambiguous. From germline, CDR1 is SGHAT and CDR2 FQDESV (reference sequence). The CDR3 is 14 amino acids. With 2 bases removed from V and 0 bases from J, the gap between germline ends came to 6 bases. The CDR3 region has the DNA TGTGCCAGCAGCTTATGGTCAAGCACAGATACGCAGTATTTT. Amino acid sequence: CASSLWSSTDTQYF.

This chain uses TRBV4-1 with TRBJ1-1; 7 bases are a match to TRBD1. The V gene end was trimmed by 8 bases and the J gene end by 10 bases; junction bases not matched to a gene: 10. This CDR3 comprises 12 residues. Germline-derived CDR1 and CDR2 are MGHRA and YSYEKL. In DNA form, the CDR3 reads TGCGCCAGCGGATACGGGACAGTGGGAGCTTTCTTT. This gives the protein CASGYGTVGAFF.

The chain has TRBV27 and TRBJ2-1; D is unresolved. The length of the CDR3 is 13 residues. V lost 3 bases and J lost 10, with 13 bases in between. The germline V gene has CDR1 MNHEY and CDR2 SMNVEV (reference sequence). The CDR3 coding sequence is TGTGCCAGCAGTTTTCCCCCCCGGCCCGAGCAGTTCTTC. Encoded protein: CASSFPPRPEQFF.

There are a few counts of this clone. The chain employs TRBV14 and TRBJ1-1, with a possible D match to TRBD1 (5 bases). Germline V gene sequence: CDR1 SGHDN, CDR2 FVKESK. Trimming pared 5 bases from V and 2 bases from J, leaving 9 bases between. The CDR3 covers 13 residues. The CDR3 region has the DNA TGTGCCAGCAGCACGCAGGGTAACACTGAAGCTTTCTTT. Amino acid sequence: CASSTQGNTEAFF. Supplemented by reference TRBV14 and TRBJ1-1, the full variable domain reads EAGVTQFPSHSVIEKGQTVTLRCDPISGHDNLYWYRRVMGKEIKFLLHFVKESKQDESGMPNNRFLAERTGGTYSTLKVQPAELEDSGVYFCASSTQGNTEAFFGQGTRLTVV.

This clone was observed a handful of times. The chain uses TRBV14 and TRBJ1-2; 7 bases map to TRBD1. The CDR3 loop spans 15 amino acids. Germline V gene data show CDR1 as SGHDN and CDR2 as FVKESK. The V gene end was trimmed by 0 bases and the J gene end by 5 bases; junction bases not matched to a gene: 6. CDR3 loop: CASSQDMGQPYGYTF. CDR3 sequence (DNA): TGTGCCAGCAGCCAAGATATGGGACAGCCGTATGGCTACACCTTC.

V usage is TRBV4-1 and J usage is TRBJ2-3; D possibly uses TRBD1 or TRBD2 (5 bases each). Germline V gene lookup returns CDR1 MGHRA and CDR2 YSYEKL. This CDR3 contains 15 residues. V lost 1 base to trimming and J lost 11 bases, with 19 bases between them. DNA for the CDR3: TGCGCCAGCAGCCAAGGGGGACGGGATCCAGACAGGCAGTATTTT. The encoded protein is CASSQGGRDPDRQYF.

This clone was observed a few times. The V and J genes are TRBV7-9 and TRBJ2-7, with 8 bases that match TRBD1. The CDR3 is 16 residues long. The germline gives CDR1 SEHNR, CDR2 FQNEAQ (reference sequence). Trimming at V came to 5 bases and at J to 1 base, leaving 10 bases not matched to a gene. CDR3 sequence: CASSPTGTGGSYEQYV. The CDR3 nucleotides read TGTGCCAGCAGCCCAACGGGGACAGGAGGTTCCTACGAGCAGTACGTC.

J is TRBJ2-5 and V is TRBV9; no clear D. From germline, CDR1 is SGDLS and CDR2 YYNGEE. The CDR3 sequence is 14 residues long. V was clipped by 0 bases and J by 5 bases, with 11 bases between them. The CDR3 protein is CASSVAGVSETQYF. The DNA of the CDR3 is TGTGCCAGCAGCGTAGCTGGGGTGTCCGAGACCCAGTACTTC.

This clone was picked up a small number of times. V usage is TRBV7-2 and J usage is TRBJ2-1; 10 bases are shared with TRBD2. V shed 5 bases, J shed 3 bases, and the junction held 4 bases outside the gene matches. The CDR3 is made up of 15 amino acids. Germline CDR1 and CDR2: SGHTA and FQGNSA. This CDR3 is CASSRTSGNYNEQFF. CDR3 DNA: TGTGCCAGCAGCCGAACTAGCGGGAACTACAATGAGCAGTTCTTC.

The chain carries TRBV2 and TRBJ1-1; D possibly corresponds to TRBD1 (5 bases). V was cut by 8 bases and J by 10 bases, with 20 bases left in between. Germline CDR1 SNHLY, CDR2 FYNNEI. This CDR3 has 13 residues. The CDR3 loop is CASQSERTGGAFF. The CDR3 DNA reads as TGTGCCAGCCAAAGTGAGAGAACTGGGGGAGCTTTCTTT.

This clone was seen a handful of times. The chain joins TRBV2 to TRBJ1-1; 7 nucleotides match TRBD1. Per the germline V gene, CDR1 is SNHLY and CDR2 is FYNNEI. CDR3 length equals 14 residues. Trimming took 8 bases from V and 2 from J; bases not matched to a gene: 8. This CDR3 reads CASLRDSSNTEAFF. As DNA, the CDR3 is TGTGCCAGCTTACGGGACAGCAGTAACACTGAAGCTTTCTTT.

The gene calls are TRBV7-2 and TRBJ2-1; D not certain. Germline lookup yields CDR1 SGHTA and CDR2 FQGNSA. Trimming cost V 10 bases and J 0 bases, with 13 bases left between them. The length of the CDR3 is 14 residues. The CDR3 bases are TGTGCCACCGAGAAGAGGAGCTCCTACAATGAGCAGTTCTTC. Translated, it gives CATEKRSSYNEQFF.

In its sample, this clone was seen a few times. The chain couples TRBV19 to TRBJ2-5; no firm D call. CDR1 LNHDA and CDR2 SQIVND come from the germline V gene (reference sequence). The length of the CDR3 is 12 residues. The V end was cut by 7 bases, the J end by 5 bases, with 11 bases between. For the CDR3, the DNA is TGTGCCAGTAAGCAGGCCGGGGAGACCCAGTACTTC. Translating gives CASKQAGETQYF. The full variable domain, completed using reference TRBV19 and TRBJ2-5, is DGGITQSPKYLFRKEGQNVTLSCEQNLNHDAMYWYRQDPGQGLRLIYYSQIVNDFQKGDIAEGYSVSREKKESFPLTVTSAQKNPTAFYLCASKQAGETQYFGPGTRLLVL.

The rearrangement uses TRBV11-2 and TRBJ1-2, with D hard to call. The CDR3 runs 14 residues. The V gene lost 5 bases and the J gene lost 4 bases, with 14 bases spanning the gap. The germline gives CDR1 SGHAT, CDR2 FQNNGV. The CDR3 is CASSASPVGYGYTF. DNA for the CDR3: TGTGCCAGCAGCGCCAGCCCGGTTGGCTATGGCTACACCTTC.

This rearrangement joins TRBV9 to TRBJ2-3; D might be TRBD1 (6 bases). The V end lost 2 bases, the J end lost 3 bases, and 10 bases lay between the germline ends. Germline lookup yields CDR1 SGDLS and CDR2 YYNGEE. The CDR3 is 14 residues long. The CDR3 DNA follows: TGTGCCAGCAGCGTCAGGGGCCCGACAGATACGCAGTATTTT. The encoded protein is CASSVRGPTDTQYF.